The present entry profiles one TCR beta chain with its context. The assay was immunoSEQ multiplex PCR, and TCRdb's table has in-frame clones only and misses some. The sample records about 170,000 clones, around 88% being singletons. This sample was included in a study of blood T cell repertoires in COVID-19. Germline V CDR1 and CDR2: LGHNA, YNFKEQ. The CDR3 runs 16 residues. Trimming took 1 base from V and 1 from J, leaving 14 bases between them. This TCR came from a woman aged 70-85 years who had recovered from COVID-19. The J gene is TRBJ2-7, the V gene TRBV4-2; D possibly corresponds to TRBD2 (6 bases). Specimen: peripheral blood. DNA of the CDR3: TGTGCCAGCAGCCAAGGGAGACTAGGCAGGTCCTACGAGCAGTACTTC. Translated: CASSQGRLGRSYEQYF.